The rows below give T cell receptor beta chains drawn from one sample of a study of glioma-infiltrating T cells. Each CDR3 protein gets one entry after TCRdb re-called the multiplex PCR reads with MiXCR. The top ten clones hold around 13% of a sample with more than 300,000 distinct CDR3 sequences, 41% of them seen once. Sequences were obtained from glioma tissue, nonneoplastic brain tissue, or PBMCs (not recorded which). The receptors here all came from a human donor with low-grade glioma or glioblastoma, undergoing nonglioma brain surgery, or in good health (not recorded which). Each CDR3 is given with its conserved first and last residue. The D gene is left open where the match is weak. Only some rows state a clone size, as once, few, many or a class for expanded clones.

D	size	J	V	CDR3	DNA
.	few	TRBJ2-7	TRBV28	CASSRITPYEQYF	TGTGCCAGCAGCCGAATTACCCCCTACGAGCAGTACTTC
TRBD2	few	TRBJ2-4	TRBV7-6	CASSLRGGQAKNIQYF	TGTGCCAGCAGCTTGAGGGGAGGGCAAGCCAAAAACATTCAGTACTTC
TRBD2	.	TRBJ2-7	TRBV20-1	CSARDPSGIGSYKQYF	TGCAGTGCTAGAGATCCTAGCGGGATAGGAAGCTACAAGCAGTACTTC
TRBD1	many	TRBJ2-3	TRBV27	CASSSGRWTGDTDTQYF	TGTGCCAGCAGTTCGGGGCGGTGGACAGGGGACACAGATACGCAGTATTTT
TRBD1	.	TRBJ2-7	TRBV10-3	CAISGTGGSYDQYF	TGTGCCATCAGTGGGACAGGGGGCTCGTACGATCAGTACTTC
.	.	TRBJ2-3	TRBV7-2	CASSSDLARNTDTQYF	TGTGCCAGCAGCTCCGATCTTGCGCGAAACACAGATACGCAGTATTTT
TRBD2	.	TRBJ2-1	TRBV5-6	CASSPLRDYNEQLF	TGTGCCAGCAGCCCTCTGCGGGACTACAATGAGCAGCTCTTC
.	.	TRBJ1-6	TRBV3-1	CASSGRSPLHF	TGTGCCAGCAGCGGTAGGTCACCCCTCCACTTT
.	many	TRBJ2-5	TRBV4-3	CASSQEWGTETQYF	TGCGCCAGCAGCCAAGAGTGGGGAACGGAGACCCAGTACTTC
.	many	TRBJ2-7	TRBV27	CASSPRALPHEQYF	TGTGCCAGCAGTCCCCGGGCCTTGCCCCACGAGCAGTACTTC
TRBD1	many	TRBJ2-7	TRBV6-2/TRBV6-3	CASSYSPGGTFEQYF	TGTGCCAGCAGTTACTCGCCAGGGGGTACTTTCGAGCAGTACTTC
.	many	TRBJ2-6	TRBV6-5	CASSYSNRNAGANVLTF	TGTGCCAGCAGTTACTCGAACAGGAACGCTGGGGCCAACGTCCTGACTTTC
.	.	TRBJ1-2	TRBV27	CASSLDRGSYGYTF	TGTGCCAGCAGTTTGGACAGAGGATCGTATGGCTACACCTTC
.	.	TRBJ2-4	TRBV7-9	CASSLGTYSEVRAKNIQYF	TGTGCCAGCAGCTTAGGGACGTACTCAGAAGTAAGGGCCAAAAACATTCAGTACTTC
TRBD2	.	TRBJ2-5	TRBV20-1	CSARSTSGGFETQYF	TGCAGTGCTAGGTCGACTAGCGGGGGATTCGAGACCCAGTACTTC
.	many	TRBJ2-3	TRBV27	CASSRKGTSTDTQYF	TGTGCCAGCAGTAGAAAAGGGACAAGCACAGATACGCAGTATTTT
.	many	TRBJ2-7	TRBV27	CASSLQGSGYEQYF	TGTGCCAGCAGTTTACAGGGATCCGGCTACGAGCAGTACTTC
TRBD1	many	TRBJ1-2	TRBV15	CATSRAGQGNYGYTF	TGTGCCACCAGCAGAGCCGGACAGGGAAACTATGGCTACACCTTC
.	.	TRBJ2-3	TRBV5-1	CASSLWSTDTQYF	TGCGCCAGCAGCTTGTGGTCCACAGATACGCAGTATTTT
TRBD2	few	TRBJ2-1	TRBV24-1	CATSVGLAPADNEQFF	TGTGCCACCAGTGTGGGACTAGCACCTGCAGACAATGAGCAGTTCTTC
.	.	TRBJ1-1	TRBV7-9	CASSSTGAEAFF	TGTGCCAGCAGCTCAACAGGAGCTGAAGCTTTCTTT
.	.	TRBJ1-1	TRBV14	CASTRPEGSEAFF	TGTGCCAGCACCCGCCCCGAAGGCTCTGAAGCTTTCTTT
TRBD2	.	TRBJ2-3	TRBV6-6	CASVGTSGTTDTQYF	TGTGCCAGCGTCGGGACTAGCGGGACCACAGATACGCAGTATTTT
.	.	TRBJ2-3	TRBV20-1	CSASWPQVWGDTQYF	TGCAGTGCTAGTTGGCCGCAGGTCTGGGGAGATACGCAGTATTTT
.	few	TRBJ1-2	TRBV11-2	CASRPGLNYGYTF	TGTGCCAGCAGACCTGGACTAAACTATGGCTACACCTTC
.	.	TRBJ1-6	TRBV4-3	CASSLGPNAPLHF	TGCGCCAGCAGCCTAGGGCCAAACGCCCCCCTCCACTTT
TRBD2	.	TRBJ2-1	TRBV7-3	CASSLAGGYNGQFF	TGTGCCAGCAGCTTAGCGGGAGGGTACAATGGGCAGTTCTTC
.	.	TRBJ1-1	TRBV7-9	CATRSFVNTEALF	TGTGCCACTAGATCCTTCGTGAACACTGAAGCTTTATTT
.	.	TRBJ2-1	TRBV24-1	CATSDLFGDEQFF	TGTGCCACCAGTGATTTGTTTGGGGACGAGCAGTTCTTC
TRBD2	once	TRBJ2-1	TRBV5-1	CASNSIGLAGGSEQFF	TGCGCCAGCAACTCGATCGGACTAGCGGGAGGAAGTGAGCAGTTCTTC
TRBD1	.	TRBJ2-1	TRBV6-1	CASRNRQGNEQFF	TGTGCCAGCAGGAACCGACAGGGCAATGAGCAGTTCTTC
.	.	TRBJ2-1	TRBV9	CASSSSGLSYNEQFF	TGTGCCAGCAGCTCCAGCGGGTTGTCCTACAATGAGCAGTTCTTC
.	.	TRBJ2-1	TRBV28	CASGLLSGGSYNEQLF	TGTGCCAGCGGTTTATTGTCAGGAGGCTCCTACAATGAGCAGCTCTTC
TRBD2	few	TRBJ2-3	TRBV5-1	CASSLAPTSGGTDTQYF	TGCGCCAGCAGCTTGGCCCCAACTAGCGGGGGCACAGATACGCAGTATTTT
.	.	TRBJ2-3	TRBV2	CASSDSTGSTSTDTQYF	TGTGCCAGCAGTGACTCGACAGGTTCCACCTCCACAGATACGCAGTATTTT
TRBD2	.	TRBJ2-2	TRBV20-1	CSARNSGIHTGELFF	TGCAGTGCTAGGAATAGCGGGATTCACACCGGGGAGCTGTTTTTT
TRBD2	few	TRBJ2-2	TRBV7-7	CASSTGLAGAGELFF	TGTGCTAGCAGCACGGGACTAGCGGGAGCCGGGGAGCTGTTTTTT
TRBD2	few	TRBJ2-7	TRBV7-9	CASSLTSGDYEQYF	TGTGCCAGCAGCTTAACTAGCGGTGACTACGAGCAGTACTTC
TRBD1	.	TRBJ2-7	TRBV4-3	CASSPSPTGGTYEQYF	TGCGCCAGCAGCCCGTCCCCAACAGGGGGAACCTACGAGCAGTACTTC
.	.	TRBJ2-7	TRBV20-1	CSPRVSAYEQYF	TGCAGTCCTAGAGTCAGTGCCTACGAGCAGTACTTC
TRBD2	many	TRBJ2-1	TRBV5-8	CASSFRLAGAIDEQFF	TGTGCCAGCAGCTTCAGACTAGCGGGAGCAATCGATGAGCAGTTCTTC
.	few	TRBJ2-1	TRBV3-1	CASSQGRGEQFF	TGTGCCAGCAGCCAGGGGAGGGGGGAGCAGTTCTTC
.	.	TRBJ2-3	TRBV6-2/TRBV6-3	CASSYRAGQPTDTQYF	TGTGCCAGCAGTTACCGAGCGGGACAACCCACAGATACGCAGTATTTT
.	few	TRBJ2-2	TRBV6-1	CASTLDGTDTGELFF	TGTGCCAGCACCCTGGATGGGACTGACACCGGGGAGCTGTTTTTT
.	.	TRBJ1-3	TRBV14	CASSQELAPGNTIYF	TGTGCCAGCAGCCAAGAGTTGGCCCCTGGAAACACCATATATTTT
.	.	TRBJ1-2	TRBV7-2	CASSLAAADYGYTF	TGTGCCAGCAGCTTAGCGGCGGCAGACTATGGCTACACCTTC
TRBD2	.	TRBJ2-1	TRBV27	CASTLGTSRNNEQFF	TGTGCCAGCACCCTGGGGACTAGCAGGAACAATGAGCAGTTCTTC
.	few	TRBJ2-2	TRBV7-9	CASNAGQKNTGELFF	TGTGCCAGCAACGCAGGACAGAAGAACACCGGGGAGCTGTTTTTT
TRBD2	.	TRBJ2-3	TRBV20-1	CSAQPRLAGADTQYF	TGCAGTGCTCAACCCCGACTAGCGGGAGCAGATACGCAGTATTTT
.	many	TRBJ2-1	TRBV6-1	CATLLLPHVQFF	TGTGCCACCCTCCTGCTACCCCATGTGCAGTTCTTC
TRBD2	few	TRBJ2-7	TRBV18	CASSPLLAGREQYF	TGTGCCAGCTCACCGTTACTAGCGGGGCGGGAGCAGTACTTC
.	few	TRBJ1-2	TRBV7-2	CASSLGGSGGYTF	TGTGCCAGCAGCTTAGGTGGTAGTGGTGGCTACACCTTC
.	few	TRBJ2-7	TRBV7-2	CASSFTSGRPSYEQYF	TGTGCCAGCAGCTTTACGAGTGGGAGACCGTCCTACGAGCAGTACTTC
.	.	TRBJ1-5	TRBV2	CASSETGRNQPQHF	TGTGCCAGCAGTGAAACAGGTCGCAATCAGCCCCAGCATTTT
.	.	TRBJ2-7	TRBV7-2	CASSPSRGRYEQYF	TGTGCCAGCAGCCCCAGCAGGGGGAGGTACGAGCAGTACTTC